This TCR beta chain was sequenced during a study of identical twins. This clonotype was counted at least ten times. TCRdb used MiXCR to reprocess the 5' RACE reads, holding one entry per CDR3 protein. This table holds about 100,000 distinct CDR3 sequences, 5.9% found once. The CDR3 is 16 residues long. From germline, CDR1 is MNHEY and CDR2 SMNVEV (reference sequence). The ends were cut back, 6 bases at V and 4 bases at J, with 21 bases in the middle. The chain has TRBV27 and TRBJ2-5; tentative D call: TRBD2 (6 bases). The specimen sequenced was memory T cells sorted from blood. This TCR was sampled from a woman between 45 and 60 years old in good health. CDR3: CASSHGWGGMGETQYF. Written as DNA, the CDR3 is TGTGCCAGCAGCCACGGGTGGGGCGGGATGGGAGAGACCCAGTACTTC.